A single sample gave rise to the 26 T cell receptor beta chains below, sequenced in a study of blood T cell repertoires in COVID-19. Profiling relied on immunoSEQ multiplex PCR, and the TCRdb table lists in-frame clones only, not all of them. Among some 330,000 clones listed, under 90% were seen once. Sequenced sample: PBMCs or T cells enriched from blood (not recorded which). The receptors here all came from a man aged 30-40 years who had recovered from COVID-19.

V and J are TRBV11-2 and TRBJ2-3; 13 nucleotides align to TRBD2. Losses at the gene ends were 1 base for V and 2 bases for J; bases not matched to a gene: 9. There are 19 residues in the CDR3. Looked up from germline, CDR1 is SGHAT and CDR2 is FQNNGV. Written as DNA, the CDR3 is TGTGCCAGCAGCTTAGCGGGACTAGCGGGGACTGCCGCCACAGATACGCAGTATTTT. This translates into CASSLAGLAGTAATDTQYF.

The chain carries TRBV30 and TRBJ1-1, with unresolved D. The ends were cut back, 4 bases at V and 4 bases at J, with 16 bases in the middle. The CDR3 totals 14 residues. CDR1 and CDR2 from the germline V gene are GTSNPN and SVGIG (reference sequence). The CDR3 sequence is CAWIMYGTATEAFF. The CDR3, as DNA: TGTGCCTGGATAATGTACGGAACAGCCACTGAAGCTTTCTTT.

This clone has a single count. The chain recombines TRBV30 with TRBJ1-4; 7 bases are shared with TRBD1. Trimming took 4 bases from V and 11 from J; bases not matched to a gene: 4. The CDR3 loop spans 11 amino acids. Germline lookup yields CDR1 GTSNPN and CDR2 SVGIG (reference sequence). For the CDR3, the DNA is TGTGCCTGGACAGGGGGTAGGAAACTGTTTTTT. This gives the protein CAWTGGRKLFF.

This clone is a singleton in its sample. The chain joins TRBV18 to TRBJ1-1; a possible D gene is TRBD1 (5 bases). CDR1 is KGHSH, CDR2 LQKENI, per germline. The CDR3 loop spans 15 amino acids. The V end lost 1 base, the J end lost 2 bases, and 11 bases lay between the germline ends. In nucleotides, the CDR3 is TGTGCCAGCTCACCACTATTGGGGGGAAACACTGAAGCTTTCTTT. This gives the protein CASSPLLGGNTEAFF.

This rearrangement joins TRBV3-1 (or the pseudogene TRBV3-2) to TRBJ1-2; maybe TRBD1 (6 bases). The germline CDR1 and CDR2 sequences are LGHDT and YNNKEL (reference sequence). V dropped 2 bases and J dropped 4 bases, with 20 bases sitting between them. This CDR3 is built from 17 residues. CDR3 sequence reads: CASSQLYQGHPIYGYTF. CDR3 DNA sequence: TGTGCCAGCAGCCAATTATACCAGGGACACCCTATCTATGGCTACACCTTC.

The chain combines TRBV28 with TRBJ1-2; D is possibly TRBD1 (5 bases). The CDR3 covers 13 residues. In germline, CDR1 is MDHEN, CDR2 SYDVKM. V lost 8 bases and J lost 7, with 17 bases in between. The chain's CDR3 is CASSGRRGGGYTF. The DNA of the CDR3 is TGTGCCAGCTCCGGCCGGCGGGGGGGTGGCTACACCTTC.

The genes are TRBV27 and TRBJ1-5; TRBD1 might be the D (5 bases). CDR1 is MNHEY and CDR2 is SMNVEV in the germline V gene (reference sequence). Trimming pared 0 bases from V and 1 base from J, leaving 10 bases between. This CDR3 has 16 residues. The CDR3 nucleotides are TGTGCCAGCAGTTTATCGCCGGGGGGGAGCAATCAGCCCCAGCATTTT. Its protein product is CASSLSPGGSNQPQHF.

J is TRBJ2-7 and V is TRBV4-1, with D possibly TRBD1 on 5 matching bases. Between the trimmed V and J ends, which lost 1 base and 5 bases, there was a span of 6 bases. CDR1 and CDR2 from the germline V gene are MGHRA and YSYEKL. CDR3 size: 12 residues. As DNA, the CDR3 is TGCGCCAGCAGCCAAGTAGGGGACGAGCAGTACTTC. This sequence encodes CASSQVGDEQYF.

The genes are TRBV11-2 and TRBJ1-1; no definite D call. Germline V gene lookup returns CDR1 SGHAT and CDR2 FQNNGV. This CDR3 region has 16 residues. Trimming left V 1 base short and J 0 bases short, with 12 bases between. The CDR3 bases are TGTGCCAGCAGCTTAGTCCCAACAGTGATGAACACTGAAGCTTTCTTT. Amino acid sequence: CASSLVPTVMNTEAFF. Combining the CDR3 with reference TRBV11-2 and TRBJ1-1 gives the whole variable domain EAGVAQSPRYKIIEKRQSVAFWCNPISGHATLYWYQQILGQGPKLLIQFQNNGVVDDSQLPKDRFSAERLKGVDSTLKIQPAKLEDSAVYLCASSLVPTVMNTEAFFGQGTRLTVV.

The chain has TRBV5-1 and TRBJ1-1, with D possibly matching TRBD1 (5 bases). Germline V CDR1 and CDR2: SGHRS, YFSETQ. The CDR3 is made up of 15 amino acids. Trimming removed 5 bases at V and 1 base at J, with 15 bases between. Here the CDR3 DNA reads TGCGCCAGCAGACCCCAAGGGGAGGGGAACACTGAAGCTTTCTTT. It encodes CASRPQGEGNTEAFF.

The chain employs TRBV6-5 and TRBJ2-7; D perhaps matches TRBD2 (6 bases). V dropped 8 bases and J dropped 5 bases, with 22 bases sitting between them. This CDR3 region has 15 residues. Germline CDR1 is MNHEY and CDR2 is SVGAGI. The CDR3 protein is CASAAIASANNEQYF. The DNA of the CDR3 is TGTGCCAGCGCTGCTATCGCTAGCGCTAACAACGAGCAGTACTTC.

This CDR3 reads CASTRLAMSTGELFF. For the CDR3, the DNA is TGTGCCAGTACGCGACTAGCGATGAGTACCGGGGAGCTGTTTTTT. The rearrangement links TRBV19 to TRBJ2-2; 8 bases map to TRBD2. Per germline, CDR1 LNHDA and CDR2 SQIVND (reference sequence). The length of the CDR3 is 15 residues. J gave up 5 bases and V 7 bases, and 9 bases lay outside the gene matches.

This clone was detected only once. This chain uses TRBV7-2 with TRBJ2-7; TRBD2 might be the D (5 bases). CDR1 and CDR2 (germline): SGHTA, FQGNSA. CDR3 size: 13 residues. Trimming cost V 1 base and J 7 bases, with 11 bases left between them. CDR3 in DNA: TGTGCCAGCAGCTTAGTGAGGGCCGGGGAGCAGTACTTC. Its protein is CASSLVRAGEQYF.

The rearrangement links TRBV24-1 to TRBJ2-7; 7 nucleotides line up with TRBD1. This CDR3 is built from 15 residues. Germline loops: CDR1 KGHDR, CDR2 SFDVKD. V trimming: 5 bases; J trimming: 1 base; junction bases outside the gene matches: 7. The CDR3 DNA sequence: TGTGCCACCAGTGCCCCTGGCAGGGGGTCCTACGAGCAGTACTTC. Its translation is CATSAPGRGSYEQYF.

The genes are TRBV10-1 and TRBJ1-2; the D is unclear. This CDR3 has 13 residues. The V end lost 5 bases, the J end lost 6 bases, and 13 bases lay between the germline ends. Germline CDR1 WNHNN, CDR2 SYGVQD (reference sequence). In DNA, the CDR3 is TGCGCCAGCAGTCGCGGGTTCGAGGATGGCTACACCTTC. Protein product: CASSRGFEDGYTF.

DNA of the CDR3: TGTGCCAGCACCCTCGACAGGGGACTAAGAAACACCATATATTTT. Protein: CASTLDRGLRNTIYF. The J gene is TRBJ1-3, the V gene TRBV6-5, with 8 bases matching TRBD1. The V segment lost 7 bases and the J segment 5 bases; nucleotides outside the gene matches: 10. CDR1 is MNHEY and CDR2 is SVGAGI in the germline V gene. This CDR3 is 15 amino acids long.

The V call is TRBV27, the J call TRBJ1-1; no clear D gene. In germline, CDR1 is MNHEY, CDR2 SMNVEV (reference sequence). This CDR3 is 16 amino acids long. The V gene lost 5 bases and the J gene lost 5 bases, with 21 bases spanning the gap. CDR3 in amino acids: CASSPREGPPGTEAFF. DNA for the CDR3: TGTGCCAGCAGTCCCCGAGAAGGACCCCCGGGGACTGAAGCTTTCTTT.

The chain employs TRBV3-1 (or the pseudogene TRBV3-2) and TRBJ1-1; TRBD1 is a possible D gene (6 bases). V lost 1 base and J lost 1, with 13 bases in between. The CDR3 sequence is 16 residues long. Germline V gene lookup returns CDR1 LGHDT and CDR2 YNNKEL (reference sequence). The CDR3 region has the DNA TGTGCCAGCAGCCAAGCGTGGGGGGGCCCGAACACTGAAGCTTTCTTT. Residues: CASSQAWGGPNTEAFF.

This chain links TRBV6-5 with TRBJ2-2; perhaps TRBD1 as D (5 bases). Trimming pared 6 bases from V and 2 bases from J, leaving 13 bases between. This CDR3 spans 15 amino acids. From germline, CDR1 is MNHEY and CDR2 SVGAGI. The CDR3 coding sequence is TGTGCCAGCAGCGTACGGACATCCAACACCGGGGAGCTGTTTTTT. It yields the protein CASSVRTSNTGELFF.

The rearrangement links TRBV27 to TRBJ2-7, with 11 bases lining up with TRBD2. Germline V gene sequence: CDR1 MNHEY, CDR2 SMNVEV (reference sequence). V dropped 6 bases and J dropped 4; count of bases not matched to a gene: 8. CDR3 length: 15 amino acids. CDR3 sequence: CASRFLTSGMYEQYF. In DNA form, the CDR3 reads TGTGCCAGCAGGTTTTTGACTAGCGGGATGTACGAGCAGTACTTC.

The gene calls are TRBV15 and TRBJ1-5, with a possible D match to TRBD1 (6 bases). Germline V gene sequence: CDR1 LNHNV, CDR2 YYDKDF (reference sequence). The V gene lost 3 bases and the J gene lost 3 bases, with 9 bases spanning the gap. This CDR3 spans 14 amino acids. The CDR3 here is CATSRDSYNQPQHF. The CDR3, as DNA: TGTGCCACCAGCAGGGACAGCTACAATCAGCCCCAGCATTTT.

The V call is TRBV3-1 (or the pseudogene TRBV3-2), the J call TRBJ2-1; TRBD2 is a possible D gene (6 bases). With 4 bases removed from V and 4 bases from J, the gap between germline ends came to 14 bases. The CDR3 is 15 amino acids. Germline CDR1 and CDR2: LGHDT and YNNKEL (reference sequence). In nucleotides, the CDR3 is TGTGCCAGCAGCCCGGGGACTGGCGAGTACAATGAGCAGTTCTTC. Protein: CASSPGTGEYNEQFF.

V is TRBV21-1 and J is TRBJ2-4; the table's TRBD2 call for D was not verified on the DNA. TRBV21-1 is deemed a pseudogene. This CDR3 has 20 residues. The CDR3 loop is CASSNMREGRFRVAKNIQYF. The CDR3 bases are TGTGCCAGCAGCAATATGCGGGAGGGCCGATTCAGGGTAGCCAAAAACATTCAGTACTTC.

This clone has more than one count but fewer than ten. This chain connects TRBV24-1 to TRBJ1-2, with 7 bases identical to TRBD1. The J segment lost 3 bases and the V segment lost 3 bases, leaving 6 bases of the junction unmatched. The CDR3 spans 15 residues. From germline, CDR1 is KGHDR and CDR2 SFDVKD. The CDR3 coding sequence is TGTGCCACCAGTGATCCCACCGGGACAGACTATGGCTACACCTTC. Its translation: CATSDPTGTDYGYTF.

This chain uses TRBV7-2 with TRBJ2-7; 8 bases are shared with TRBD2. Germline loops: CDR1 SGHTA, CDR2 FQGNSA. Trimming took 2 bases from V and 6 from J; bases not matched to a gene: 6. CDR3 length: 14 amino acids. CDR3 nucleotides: TGTGCCAGCAGCTTACATGGCGGGGGGTTCGAGCAGTACTTC. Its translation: CASSLHGGGFEQYF.

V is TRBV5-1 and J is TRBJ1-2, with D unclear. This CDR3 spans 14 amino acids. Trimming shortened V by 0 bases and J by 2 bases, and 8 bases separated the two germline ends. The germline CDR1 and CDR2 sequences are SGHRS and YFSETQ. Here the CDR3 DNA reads TGCGCCAGCAGCTTGGAGCGGGAGAACTATGGCTACACCTTC. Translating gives CASSLERENYGYTF.